This is a list of T cell receptor beta chains from one sample in a study of technical replicates of blood from a handful of donors. Generated by immunoSEQ multiplex PCR, the TCRdb table keeps only in-frame clones and is missing some. The repertoire holds about 69,000 clones, with 88% as singletons. The sample comprised PBMCs. These receptors were collected from a human donor in good health. Some clones in this sample may be carry-over from other donors' samples. CDR3s include the opening cysteine and the closing phenylalanine or tryptophan. The D gene is left open where the match is weak. The listing skips clone size in some rows; elsewhere it reads once, few, many or a size class.

j_gene	d_gene	v_gene	abundance	len	CDR3aa	CDR3nt
TRBJ2-7	-	TRBV5-5	once	14	CASSAPQGSAEQYF	TGTGCCAGCAGCGCACCCCAGGGCTCGGCCGAGCAGTACTTC
TRBJ2-2	TRBD2	TRBV18	-	16	CASSPASGISIGELFF	TGTGCCAGCTCACCAGCTAGCGGGATTTCTATCGGGGAGCTGTTTTTT
TRBJ2-1	TRBD2	TRBV4-2	-	17	CASSQDFFGGGYNEQFF	TGTGCCAGCAGCCAAGATTTTTTCGGGGGGGGTTACAATGAGCAGTTCTTC
TRBJ1-5	-	TRBV19	-	15	CASRQGFLGNQPQHF	TGTGCCAGTAGACAGGGATTTCTCGGCAATCAGCCCCAGCATTTT
TRBJ2-7	-	TRBV7-2	-	13	CASSLGLAGEQYF	TGTGCCAGCAGCTTAGGGCTAGCAGGCGAGCAGTACTTC
TRBJ1-1	TRBD1	TRBV6-6	-	15	CASSYSGTVNTEAFF	TGTGCCAGCAGTTACTCCGGGACAGTGAACACTGAAGCTTTCTTT
TRBJ2-5	TRBD1	TRBV9	-	17	CATDPHQGTGVQETQYF	TGTGCCACCGACCCCCATCAGGGGACAGGGGTCCAAGAGACCCAGTACTTC
TRBJ2-3	TRBD1	TRBV4-3	-	16	CASSKRTGVSTDTQYF	TGCGCCAGCAGCAAACGGACAGGGGTATCAACAGATACGCAGTATTTT
TRBJ2-1	TRBD2	TRBV7-7	few	15	CASSPTGGRVNEQFF	TGTGCCAGCAGCCCTACTGGCGGGAGGGTTAATGAGCAGTTCTTC
TRBJ2-5	TRBD2	TRBV7-2	-	15	CASTPSGGIGKTQYF	TGTGCCAGCACTCCTAGCGGGGGGATTGGAAAGACCCAGTACTTC
TRBJ2-3	TRBD2	TRBV18	-	14	CASRREVRTDTQYF	TGTGCCAGCCGGCGGGAGGTACGCACAGATACGCAGTATTTT
TRBJ2-7	TRBD2	TRBV10-3	few	15	CAIRPSLAGKGEQYF	TGTGCCATCAGACCTTCACTAGCGGGCAAAGGGGAGCAGTACTTC
TRBJ2-1	TRBD2	TRBV6-4	-	14	CASSETGGPIEQFF	TGTGCCAGCAGTGAAACGGGGGGGCCGATTGAGCAGTTCTTC
TRBJ2-3	TRBD2	TRBV7-2	-	19	CASSSPGTSGRVGTDTQYF	TGTGCCAGCAGCTCACCCGGGACTAGCGGGCGGGTTGGGACAGATACGCAGTATTTT